A single sample gave rise to the 13 T cell receptor beta chains below, sequenced in a study of regulatory T cells in long-lasting Graves disease. As to time point: persistent/refractory GD, antithyroid drugs over 5 years with positive TRAb. The TCR library was prepared using RNA isolated from PBMCs. Library construction for TCR beta used iRepertoire HTBI primers and Arm-PCR of CDR3 regions. TCRdb reprocessed the multiplex PCR reads with MiXCR, giving one entry per CDR3 protein. In the table there are 400,000 to 500,000 distinct CDR3 sequences, more than 20% of which are singletons. The source material was peripheral blood mononuclear cells (PBMCs), sampled when the disease was refractory, from a patient treated with antithyroid drugs. The source is a female donor with Graves disease.

As regards this clonotype: Since the CDR3 does not end with the conserved phenylalanine or tryptophan, this likely comes from a read error. The chain joins TRBV20-1 to TRBJ2-5; TRBD1 aligns across 8 bases. The germline V gene has CDR1 DFQATT and CDR2 SNEGSKA (reference sequence). CDR3 length: 13 residues. Here the CDR3 DNA reads TGCAGCCCAGACACAGGGGGCCAAGAGACCCAGTACTAC. It codes for CSPDTGGQETQYY.

This clonotype was seen only a few times. This chain joins TRBV6-2 or TRBV6-3 and TRBJ2-7, with TRBD2 matching over 10 bases. V trimming: 6 bases; J trimming: 4 bases; junction bases outside the gene matches: 6. Per germline, CDR1 MNHEY and CDR2 SVGEGT. The CDR3 has 14 amino acids. The CDR3 sequence is CASSGLAGVYEQYF. The CDR3 DNA is TGTGCCAGCAGCGGTCTAGCGGGAGTTTACGAGCAGTACTTC.

This clonotype came up many times. The rearrangement joins TRBV3-1 to TRBJ2-7; 10 bases align to TRBD1. This CDR3 contains 14 residues. Germline V gives CDR1 LGHDT, CDR2 YNNKEL (reference sequence). The junction had 2 bases not matched to a gene; V was cut back by 3 bases and J by 3 bases. Here the CDR3 DNA reads TGTGCCAGCAGCCACGGGACAGGGGACTACGAGCAGTACTTC. This translates into CASSHGTGDYEQYF.

This chain connects TRBV3-1 to TRBJ2-1; D is uncertain. This CDR3 is 12 amino acids long. Germline values: CDR1 LGHDT, CDR2 YNNKEL (reference sequence). Trimming shortened V by 6 bases and J by 5 bases, and 8 bases separated the two germline ends. In nucleotides, the CDR3 is TGTGCCAGCAGTTCATACCACAATGAGCAGTTCTTC. Translated: CASSSYHNEQFF.

The chain couples TRBV28 to TRBJ1-4; 8 nucleotides agree with TRBD1. V gave up 5 bases and J gave up 8 bases; unmatched junction bases: 10. The CDR3 is made up of 15 amino acids. Per germline, CDR1 MDHEN and CDR2 SYDVKM. CDR3 residues: CASSPRTGRDEKLFF. Written as DNA, the CDR3 is TGTGCCAGCAGTCCGCGGACAGGGCGAGACGAAAAACTGTTTTTT.

The chain has TRBV7-2 and TRBJ1-1; possible D gene TRBD1, 6 bases. V gave up 2 bases and J gave up 5 bases, with 12 bases separating them. CDR1 is SGHTA and CDR2 is FQGNSA in the germline V gene. The CDR3 runs 14 residues. CDR3 residues: CASSLWRGGTEAFF. The CDR3 nucleotides read TGTGCCAGCAGCTTATGGAGGGGGGGGACTGAAGCTTTCTTT.

The sample holds many counts of this clonotype. V is TRBV3-1 and J is TRBJ1-1, with D possibly TRBD1 on 6 matching bases. Germline CDR1 and CDR2: LGHDT and YNNKEL (reference sequence). With 4 bases removed from V and 4 bases from J, the gap between germline ends came to 13 bases. This CDR3 spans 14 amino acids. CDR3 nucleotide sequence: TGTGCCAGCAGCCGTGGGACAAGAGGCACTGAAGCTTTCTTT. It codes for CASSRGTRGTEAFF.

This clonotype was detected many times. The genes are TRBV20-1 and TRBJ1-2; D gene ambiguous. Trimming pared 3 bases from V and 4 bases from J, leaving 15 bases between. Germline V gene lookup returns CDR1 DFQATT and CDR2 SNEGSKA (reference sequence). The CDR3 totals 14 residues. This chain's CDR3 is CSARWGMEGYGYTF. The DNA for the CDR3 is TGCAGTGCTAGGTGGGGTATGGAAGGCTATGGCTACACCTTC.

This chain joins TRBV4-1 and TRBJ2-1; D gene ambiguous. This CDR3 comprises 14 residues. V was trimmed by 0 bases and J by 3 bases, leaving 6 bases between them. In germline, CDR1 is MGHRA, CDR2 YSYEKL. CDR3 in DNA: TGCGCCAGCAGCCAAGATCGCCTCTACAATGAGCAGTTCTTC. This gives the protein CASSQDRLYNEQFF.

The chain recombines TRBV13 with TRBJ1-6, with TRBD1 identical over 7 bases. This CDR3 is 16 amino acids long. Germline assignment: CDR1 PRHDT and CDR2 FYEKMQ (reference sequence). Germline trimming cut 4 bases from V and 4 bases from J; bases unmatched to any gene: 7. The CDR3: CASSSTNRGYNSPLHF. In DNA, the CDR3 is TGTGCCAGCAGCTCGACAAACAGGGGTTATAATTCACCCCTCCACTTT.

The V and J genes are TRBV10-3 and TRBJ2-7, with no clear D. Trimming left V 9 bases short and J 1 base short, with 10 bases between. The germline CDR1 and CDR2 sequences are ENHRY and SYGVKD. This CDR3 comprises 12 residues. The CDR3 nucleotides are TGTGCCATTGGCGGACCATCCTACGAGCAGTACTTC. Translating it yields CAIGGPSYEQYF.

The rearrangement joins TRBV29-1 to TRBJ1-1; no firm D call. CDR1 SQVTM and CDR2 ANQGSEA come from the germline V gene. Trimming pared 7 bases from V and 4 bases from J, leaving 10 bases between. The CDR3 sequence is 11 residues long. CDR3 sequence reads: CSDAPGTEAFF. The DNA of the CDR3 is TGCAGCGATGCTCCCGGCACTGAAGCTTTCTTT.

Only a few counts were recorded for this clonotype. This chain uses TRBV24-1 with TRBJ2-7, with D unresolved. Germline V gives CDR1 KGHDR, CDR2 SFDVKD. Trimming shortened V by 2 bases and J by 4 bases, and 14 bases separated the two germline ends. The CDR3 runs 15 residues. CDR3 amino acids: CATSDSKIAAYEQYF. The CDR3 coding sequence is TGTGCCACCAGTGATTCTAAAATAGCCGCTTACGAGCAGTACTTC.